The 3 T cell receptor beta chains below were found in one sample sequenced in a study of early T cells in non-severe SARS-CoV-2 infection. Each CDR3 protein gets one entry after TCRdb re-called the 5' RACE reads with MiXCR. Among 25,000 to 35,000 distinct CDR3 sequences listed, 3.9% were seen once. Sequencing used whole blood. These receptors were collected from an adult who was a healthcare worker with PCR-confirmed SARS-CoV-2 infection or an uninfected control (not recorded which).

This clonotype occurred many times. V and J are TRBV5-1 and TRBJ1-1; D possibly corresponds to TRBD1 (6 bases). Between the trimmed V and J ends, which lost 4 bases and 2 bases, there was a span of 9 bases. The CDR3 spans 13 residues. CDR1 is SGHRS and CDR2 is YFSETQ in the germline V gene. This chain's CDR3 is CASSHGTNTEAFF. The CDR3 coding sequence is TGCGCCAGCAGCCACGGGACAAACACTGAAGCTTTCTTT.

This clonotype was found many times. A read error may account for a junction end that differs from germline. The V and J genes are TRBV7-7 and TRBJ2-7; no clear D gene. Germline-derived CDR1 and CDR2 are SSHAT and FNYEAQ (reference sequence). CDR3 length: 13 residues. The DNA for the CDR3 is TGTGCTAGCAGCTTAGACGTCTCCTACGAGCAGTACTTC. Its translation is CASSLDVSYEQYF.

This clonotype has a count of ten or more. The CDR3 reads CASSSSTNSPLHF. The CDR3 region has the DNA TGTGCCAGCAGCTCTTCGACTAATTCACCCCTCCACTTT. The chain carries TRBV7-6 and TRBJ1-6; D is unresolved. The CDR3 loop spans 13 amino acids. Germline V gene sequence: CDR1 SGHVS, CDR2 FNYEAQ. V was shortened by 4 bases and J by 6 bases, with 7 bases between the two germline ends.